Listed here are 6 T cell receptor beta chains from one sample, sequenced in a study of control samples from healthy donors and cancer patients. The table came from immunoSEQ multiplex PCR; TCRdb's copy has only in-frame clones and leaves some out. The sample records some 120,000 clones, about nine tenths being singletons. What was sequenced was blood. These receptors all stem from a man in his forties in good health.

The chain uses TRBV29-1 and TRBJ1-4, with 8 bases fitting TRBD1. The CDR3 loop spans 14 amino acids. The ends lost 5 bases at V and 6 bases at J; junction bases unmatched: 8. Germline loops: CDR1 SQVTM, CDR2 ANQGSEA. The CDR3, as DNA: TGCAGCGTTACGAGGGGACAGGCCGATGAAAAACTGTTTTTT. Protein: CSVTRGQADEKLFF.

This clone has only a few counts. A much larger clone is a single base away; this may be a read error. Other DNA sequences in the sample encode the same CDR3. This chain connects TRBV28 to TRBJ1-3; 7 positions agree with TRBD1. Germline V gene data show CDR1 as MDHEN and CDR2 as SYDVKM. V shed 6 bases and J 2 bases; nucleotides not matched to a gene: 7. This CDR3 has 15 residues. The CDR3 is CASRSDRVPGNTIYF. The CDR3 bases are TGTGCCAGCAGATCCGACAGGGTCCCTGGAAACACCATATATTTT.

The rearrangement joins TRBV4-1 to TRBJ1-2; 7 nucleotides agree with TRBD1. This CDR3 has 15 amino acids. V shed 4 bases and J 3 bases; nucleotides not matched to a gene: 8. Germline CDR1 and CDR2: MGHRA and YSYEKL. CDR3 amino acids: CASSLGTVLDYGYTF. The CDR3 nucleotides are TGCGCCAGCAGCCTCGGGACAGTCCTAGACTATGGCTACACCTTC.

The chain has TRBV6-6 and TRBJ1-1; D gene ambiguous. Germline CDR1 is MNHNY and CDR2 is SVGAGI (reference sequence). The CDR3 runs to 13 residues. Trimming removed 5 bases from V and 0 bases from J, with 7 bases in between. The CDR3 DNA reads TGTGCCAGCAGTCGACTGATGAACACTGAAGCTTTCTTT. As protein: CASSRLMNTEAFF.

The DNA of the CDR3 is TGTGCCAGCAGTTTAGGCACTAGCCAGCCCCAGCATTTT. It is translated as CASSLGTSQPQHF. The chain employs TRBV12-3 or TRBV12-4 and TRBJ1-5; D ambiguous. Deletions cut 1 base from V and 7 bases from J, with 8 bases between. This CDR3 is 13 amino acids long.

The V call is TRBV30, the J call TRBJ2-3; D is unresolved. V was trimmed by 0 bases and J by 6 bases, leaving 13 bases between them. Germline CDR1 and CDR2: GTSNPN and SVGIG (reference sequence). This CDR3 comprises 14 residues. The CDR3: CAWSVGMGGDTQYF. The CDR3 DNA is TGTGCCTGGAGTGTTGGGATGGGTGGGGATACGCAGTATTTT. The full variable domain, rest sourced from reference TRBV30 and TRBJ2-3, is SQTIHQWPATLVQPVGSPLSLECTVEGTSNPNLYWYRQAAGRGLQLLFYSVGIGQISSEVPQNLSASRPQDRQFILSSKKLLLSDSGFYLCAWSVGMGGDTQYFGPGTRLTVL.